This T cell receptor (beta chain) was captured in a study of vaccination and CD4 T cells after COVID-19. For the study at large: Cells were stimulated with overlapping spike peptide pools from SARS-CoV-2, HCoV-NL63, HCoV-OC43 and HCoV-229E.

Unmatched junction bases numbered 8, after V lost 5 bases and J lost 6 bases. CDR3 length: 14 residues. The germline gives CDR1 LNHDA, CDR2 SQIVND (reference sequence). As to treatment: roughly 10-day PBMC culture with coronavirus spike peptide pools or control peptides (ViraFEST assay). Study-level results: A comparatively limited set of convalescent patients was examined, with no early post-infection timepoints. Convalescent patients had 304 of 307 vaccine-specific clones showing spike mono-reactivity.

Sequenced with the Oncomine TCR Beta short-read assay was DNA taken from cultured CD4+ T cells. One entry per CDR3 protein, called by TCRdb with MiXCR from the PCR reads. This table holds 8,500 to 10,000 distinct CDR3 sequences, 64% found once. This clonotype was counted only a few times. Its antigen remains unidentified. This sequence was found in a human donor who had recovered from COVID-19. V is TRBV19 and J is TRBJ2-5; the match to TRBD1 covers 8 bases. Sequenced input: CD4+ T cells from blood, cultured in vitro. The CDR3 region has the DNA TGTGCCAGTAGTCGAGGACAGGGAATACAGACCCAGTACTTC. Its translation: CASSRGQGIQTQYF.